Sequencing of this T cell receptor (beta chain) was carried out in a study of blood T cell repertoires in COVID-19. Background on the study: Nucleic acid was either cDNA or gDNA, and it came from T cells, B-cell-depleted T cells, or PBMCs.

CDR1 and CDR2 (germline): LNHNV, YYDKDF (reference sequence). The V gene lost 1 base and the J gene lost 1 base, with 6 bases spanning the gap. The CDR3 has 14 amino acids. In the authors' methods: Researchers report that nucleated cell counts were estimated from reference gene primer amplification. Measured with immunoSEQ multiplex PCR; TCRdb has only the in-frame clones, and not every one. The DNA gave D and trimming, while V, J and clone size come from that table. The profile shows about 350,000 clones, around nine tenths of them singletons. The chain links TRBV15 to TRBJ2-3, with D possibly TRBD2 on 6 matching bases. This receptor was identified in a woman aged 18 to 35 who had recovered from COVID-19. Sample: peripheral blood. The CDR3 sequence is CATSRAGGTDTQYF. The DNA for the CDR3 is TGTGCCACCAGCAGAGCGGGGGGCACAGATACGCAGTATTTT.